The present T cell receptor (beta chain) was sequenced within a study of healthy donors' naive CD4 and CD8 T cells (dated by TCRdb to the mid-2010s). The study in broad terms: Donors were selected to cover three age groups (20-25, 40-50 and 60-70 years, about six each), with a mean age of roughly 47, and half of the donors were female. The TCR alpha libraries followed the same workflow as the beta chain, except for a newly designed primer set that covered all functional IMGT alpha gene variants. Rearranged TCR alpha and beta chains from naive CD4+ and CD8+ T cells were sequenced in the study to test how TCR variation relates to lineage commitment. Peripheral blood mononuclear cells were obtained from approximately 19 unrelated, healthy individuals. The donors were HLA-typed by sequencing at HLA-A, -B, -C, -DRB1, -DQB1 and -DPB1, using the SBTexcellerator protocol, an ABI3130xl analyzer and SBTengine software. On the study overall, not on this receptor specifically: Most V and J gene segments were reportedly biased between naive CD4+ and CD8+ cells, consistently across donors and independent of HLA genotype. About an eighth of the variance in CD4/CD8 propensity appeared to be explained jointly by V genes, J genes and CDR3 charge, in a largely additive manner. Possible repertoire bias arising from homeostatic proliferation of naive T cells was not directly addressed. Because alpha and beta chains were sequenced in bulk and could not be paired, combined chain effects were not evaluated. In both chains, CD4+ lineage was associated with a positively charged CDR3, and CD8+ lineage was associated with a negatively charged CDR3.

From cysteine to phenylalanine, the CDR3 is 16 amino acids long. The read is trimmed to its CDR3 DNA, 48 bases read in frame from base 1. Trimming leaves V shorter by 5 bases and J shorter by 4 bases, with the junction holding 4 bases beyond the gene matches. The germline V gene gives CDR1 as MNHEY and CDR2 as SVGAGI. Cells with a CD4+CD8-CD45RO-CD45RA+ profile were isolated by FACS and defined as naive CD4+ T cells, and those with a CD8+CD4-CD45RA+CD27bright profile were defined as naive CD8+ T cells. Antibodies against CD4 (RPA-T4), CD8 (SK1), CD27 (O323), CD45RA (HI100) and CD45RO (UCHL1) were used for sorting. Only a few counts were recorded for this clonotype. This clone's antigen is unknown. No quality values exist for individual bases; no much larger clone is one base distant. The reads were generated on a 454 GS FLX Titanium. A previously published linear amplification protocol was used to build TCR libraries from around 470 ng of total RNA. The sequencing itself ran on the Roche/454 Genome Sequencer using Titanium chemistry. In the paper's pipeline: From several of the healthy donors, 70,000 to 85,000 rearranged TCR alpha transcripts were sequenced. Duplicate transcripts were removed, and each unique TCR clonotype was defined by its CDR3 junction following IMGT nomenclature. Using logistic regression in R 2.13.0, the researchers modeled CD4 versus CD8 status as a function of V and J genes, with an adjustment for donor effects and a Bonferroni correction for multiple testing. TCRdb reworked the public reads: Q25 trimming with fastp, MiXCR clone assembly, productive beta chains retained. Under each unique CDR3 protein, matching rows form one entry showing the most common genes and DNA. These V and J calls rely on TCRdb rather than the paper's analysis. A total of approximately 180,000 distinct CDR3 sequences appear in this sample, over 60% of them only once. Together, the top ten hold roughly 2.3% of the sample.

The rearranged chain carries TRBV6-5 and TRBJ2-1; TRBD2 aligns with 14 central bases. The clonotype was recovered from a pool of human donors in good health; the sample pools cells from several healthy donors. The sample taken for sequencing was naive CD4+ and CD8+ T cells sorted from blood, pooled from several donors. This specimen's cell subset or site label, per the study, means: FACS-sorted naive CD4+ (CD45RO-CD45RA+) and naive CD8+ (CD45RA+CD27bright) T cells. The nucleotides are TGTGCCAGCAGTGCGGGACTAGCGGGAGCTTACAATGAGCAGTTCTTC. Its protein product is CASSAGLAGAYNEQFF.